What follows are 2 T cell receptor beta chains derived from one specimen sequenced in a study of regulatory T cells in long-lasting Graves disease. TCR beta libraries were built with iRepertoire HTBI primers and Arm-PCR of CDR3 regions. TCRdb called the multiplex PCR reads again in MiXCR, with one record for every CDR3 protein. The table shows some 370,000 distinct CDR3 sequences, with 20% to 25% occurring only once. Time point of the sample: persistent/refractory GD, antithyroid drugs over 5 years with positive TRAb. TCR sequences were obtained from RNA taken from PBMCs. Here the sequenced sample was peripheral blood mononuclear cells (PBMCs), taken when the disease was refractory, from a patient treated with antithyroid drugs. Source of these receptors: a woman between 35 and 50 years old with Graves disease.

The V call is TRBV5-1, the J call TRBJ2-1, with 11 bases identical to TRBD2. Germline V gene lookup returns CDR1 SGHRS and CDR2 YFSETQ. The CDR3 covers 13 residues. The V segment lost 4 bases and the J segment 15 bases; nucleotides outside the gene matches: 9. CDR3 bases: TGCGCCAGCAGCCTCACTAGCGGGAGTAACGGGTTCTTC. It specifies CASSLTSGSNGFF.

In its sample, this clonotype was seen a few times. The chain has TRBV20-1 and TRBJ1-2; 11 positions match TRBD1. The germline gives CDR1 DFQATT, CDR2 SNEGSKA (reference sequence). V was clipped by 7 bases and J by 4 bases; unmatched bases: 8. The CDR3 spans 14 residues. CDR3 nucleotides: TGCAGTGTTAAACGGGACAGGGGGTTCTATGGCTACACCTTC. Translating gives CSVKRDRGFYGYTF.